This is a list of T cell receptor beta chains from one sample in a study of Graves' ophthalmopathy and Graves' hyperthyroidism. In TCRdb, the multiplex PCR reads were re-called with MiXCR into one record per CDR3 protein. Among approximately 480,000 distinct CDR3 sequences, around an eighth were seen once, and the ten largest hold over 7.5%. Material: blood. These receptor sequences come from a woman in her 30s with Graves' ophthalmopathy. Both conserved end residues are part of each CDR3. The D gene is left open where the match is weak. The size field is filled for only some rows; it gives once, few, many or a size class.

13 | TRBD1 | TRBJ1-1 | many | TRBV29-1 | TGCAGCGTAGAGGACAGGGGTAACACTGAAGCTTTCTTT | CSVEDRGNTEAFF
17 | TRBD2 | TRBJ2-2 | many | TRBV11-1 | TGTGCCAGCAGGCCCGGGACTAGCGGGAGGGCCCCCGGGGAGCTGTTTTTT | CASRPGTSGRAPGELFF
14 | TRBD1 | TRBJ2-7 | many | TRBV7-9 | TGTGCCAGCAGGACCGACAGGGCACACTACGAGCAGTACTTC | CASRTDRAHYEQYF
13 | TRBD1 | TRBJ1-1 | - | TRBV30 | TGTGCCTGGAGTTTCGGACAGGCCCGCGGCGCTTTCTTT | CAWSFGQARGAFF
17 | TRBD2 | TRBJ2-7 | many | TRBV20-1 | TGCAGTGCTAGTGTCGTAGCGGGAGGAATCCCGCCCTACGAGCAGTACTTC | CSASVVAGGIPPYEQYF
13 | - | TRBJ1-5 | - | TRBV28 | TGTGCCAGCAGTTTACTCAGGTTGAGACCCCAGCATTTT | CASSLLRLRPQHF
15 | TRBD1 | TRBJ1-5 | many | TRBV6-1 | TGTGCCAGCAGAGTCGGGACAGTGAGCAATCAGCCCCAGCATTTT | CASRVGTVSNQPQHF
12 | - | TRBJ1-2 | many | TRBV28 | TGTGCCAGCCTAGGAGGGGGCTATGGCTACACCTTC | CASLGGGYGYTF
15 | - | TRBJ1-2 | few | TRBV19 | TGTGCCAATACCGCGGGGGGCCTCGGCGGCTATGGCTACACCTTC | CANTAGGLGGYGYTF
16 | TRBD1 | TRBJ1-2 | few | TRBV27 | TGTGCCAGCAGTCCAGCCGGGACAGGGCCAAACTATGGCTACACCTTC | CASSPAGTGPNYGYTF
16 | TRBD1 | TRBJ2-2 | - | TRBV5-1 | TGCGCCAGCAGCTTGGGAGGGACAGGATTCACCGGGGAGCTGTTTTTT | CASSLGGTGFTGELFF
14 | - | TRBJ1-1 | many | TRBV27 | TGTGCCACCCACCCAGGGGCCACGAACACTGAAGCTTTCTTT | CATHPGATNTEAFF
14 | - | TRBJ2-7 | - | TRBV6-5 | TGTGCCAGCAGTTTATCAGGGGGAGGCTACGAGCAGTACTTC | CASSLSGGGYEQYF
11 | TRBD1 | TRBJ1-1 | - | TRBV20-1 | TGCACTACAGGGGGGCTCTGGGGAGCTTTCTTT | CTTGGLWGAFF
16 | TRBD2 | TRBJ2-5 | many | TRBV7-3 | TGTGCCAGCAGCCCTCCTGGGACTAGCGGGGAAGAGACCCAGTACTTC | CASSPPGTSGEETQYF
11 | - | TRBJ2-7 | few | TRBV30 | TGTGCCTGGAGTGGATACACCGTGCAGTACTTC | CAWSGYTVQYF
15 | - | TRBJ2-7 | few | TRBV5-1 | TGCGCCAGCAGCTTGGAGGAGAATGGAACCTACGAGCAGTACTTC | CASSLEENGTYEQYF
16 | TRBD2 | TRBJ2-2 | many | TRBV15 | TGTGCCACCAGCAGAGTACTAGCGGGGAACACCGGGGAGCTGTTTTTT | CATSRVLAGNTGELFF
15 | - | TRBJ2-2 | medium-sized | TRBV6-1 | TGTGCCAGCAGTGAAGCGGCAGACGGCACCGGGGAGCTGTTTTTT | CASSEAADGTGELFF
14 | - | TRBJ1-5 | many | TRBV28 | TGTGCCAGCACCCCGGGCCGTAGTGGGCAGCCCCAGCATTTT | CASTPGRSGQPQHF
13 | - | TRBJ1-2 | many | TRBV6-5 | TGTGCCCCCCCTCGGGGAGGGGACTCTGGCTACACCTTC | CAPPRGGDSGYTF
14 | - | TRBJ2-5 | many | TRBV28 | TGTGCCAGCAGGAGCCAGGTGGCAGTAGAGACCCAGTACTTC | CASRSQVAVETQYF
14 | TRBD2 | TRBJ2-7 | many | TRBV2 | TGTGCCAGCAGTGGCGGCGGGAGGGCCGACGAGCAGTACTTC | CASSGGGRADEQYF
14 | TRBD1 | TRBJ1-1 | once | TRBV6-1 | TGTGCCAGCAGTACATACAGGGGGAAGACTGAAGCTTTCTTT | CASSTYRGKTEAFF
14 | - | TRBJ2-5 | - | TRBV2 | TGTGCCAGCAGTGGTGGACCCCCCCAGGAGACCCAGTACTTC | CASSGGPPQETQYF
12 | - | TRBJ2-5 | many | TRBV20-1 | TGCAGTGCAGTCGGGCCCATGGAGACCCAGTACTTC | CSAVGPMETQYF
12 | - | TRBJ1-1 | many | TRBV6-1 | TGTGCCAGCAGACGGACAGCGACTGAAGCTTTCTTT | CASRRTATEAFF
16 | TRBD2 | TRBJ2-5 | - | TRBV5-6 | TGTGCCAGCAGCTTACCAGCAGCGGGGTTGGAAGAGACCCAGTACTTC | CASSLPAAGLEETQYF
12 | TRBD2 | TRBJ2-4 | few | TRBV6-1 | TGTGCCAGCACCGGGGGGTTGAACATTCAGTACTTC | CASTGGLNIQYF
11 | - | TRBJ2-4 | - | TRBV6-1 | TGTGCCAGCAGTTATGGTCCTTTTCAGTACTTC | CASSYGPFQYF
13 | - | TRBJ2-7 | many | TRBV28 | TGTGCCAGCACCAGAGGGGGGGTCCACGAGCAGTACTTC | CASTRGGVHEQYF
13 | - | TRBJ1-2 | - | TRBV29-1 | TGCAGCGCTGTGGCTGGAGACAACTATGGCTACACCTTC | CSAVAGDNYGYTF
13 | - | TRBJ1-2 | - | TRBV28 | TGTGCCAGCAGAGATGGACAATTCTATGGCTACACCTTC | CASRDGQFYGYTF
12 | - | TRBJ2-7 | once | TRBV20-1 | TGCAGTGCTAGAGATCCGAGCTACGAGCAGTACTTC | CSARDPSYEQYF
16 | TRBD1 | TRBJ2-2 | few | TRBV5-1 | TGCGCCAGCAGCTGGGGACAGACGATGAACACCGGGGAGCTGTTTTTT | CASSWGQTMNTGELFF
14 | - | TRBJ1-5 | many | TRBV6-5 | TGTGCCAGCAGAAGGGGGGGCACCTTGGACTCCCAGCATTTT | CASRRGGTLDSQHF
15 | TRBD2 | TRBJ2-7 | many | TRBV4-1 | TGCGCCAGCAGCCAAGGACTAGCGGGACACTACGAGCAGTACTTC | CASSQGLAGHYEQYF
14 | - | TRBJ2-5 | many | TRBV7-9 | TGTGCCAGCAGCGGAACGACAGGCTGGGAGACCCAGTACTTC | CASSGTTGWETQYF
16 | - | TRBJ2-7 | many | TRBV12-3/TRBV12-4 | TGTGCCACCGAGACGACACAGGGACGTGGCCTCTACGAGCAGTACTTC | CATETTQGRGLYEQYF
18 | - | TRBJ1-2 | many | TRBV28 | TGTGCCAGCAGTTTGCTCCCGGGGGTGCCCGTCCCTAACTATGGCTACACCTTC | CASSLLPGVPVPNYGYTF
15 | - | TRBJ1-6 | - | TRBV7-9 | TGTGCCAGCAGCTTAACAGGAATGGAGAATTCACCCCTCCACTTT | CASSLTGMENSPLHF
16 | - | TRBJ1-6 | many | TRBV5-1 | TGCGCCAGCAGCTTTGGTGGCAGGGTGAGAAATTCACCCCTCCACTTT | CASSFGGRVRNSPLHF
13 | - | TRBJ2-7 | many | TRBV20-1 | TGCAGTGCTAGAGGACCCACCCTCTACGAGCAGTACTTC | CSARGPTLYEQYF
14 | - | TRBJ1-1 | many | TRBV11-1 | TGTGCCAGCAGCTTAGGGACCTTGGCGTTTGAAGCTTTCTTT | CASSLGTLAFEAFF
14 | - | TRBJ2-7 | many | TRBV13 | TGTGCCAGCAGCTTAGGAAAGACGGCCCAAGAGCAGTACTTC | CASSLGKTAQEQYF
15 | - | TRBJ2-2 | many | TRBV11-3 | TGTGCCAGCAGGAGGGGACCGCGGAACACCGGGGAGCTGTTTTTT | CASRRGPRNTGELFF
15 | TRBD2 | TRBJ2-7 | few | TRBV3-1 | TGTGCCAGCAGCCAAGGCGGGGGGCTCCGCTACGAGCAGTACTTC | CASSQGGGLRYEQYF
15 | - | TRBJ2-7 | many | TRBV7-2 | TGTGCCAGCAGCCTAAACCCGTGGAGCAGGTGGGAGCAGTACTTC | CASSLNPWSRWEQYF
16 | TRBD1 | TRBJ2-2 | - | TRBV11-1 | TGTGCCAGCAGCTACCGGACAGGGGGTAACACCGGGGAGCTGTTTTTT | CASSYRTGGNTGELFF
14 | - | TRBJ1-2 | many | TRBV6-5 | TGTGCCAGCAGTTACTCCGATCTCAGATATGGCTACACCTTC | CASSYSDLRYGYTF
15 | - | TRBJ2-7 | many | TRBV10-2 | TGCGCCAGCAGTGAGCCCACTATTAAACTCTACGAGCAGTACTTC | CASSEPTIKLYEQYF
14 | TRBD1 | TRBJ1-2 | many | TRBV27 | TGTGCCAGCAGTCTATCACAGGGGGCGTCTGGCTACACCTTC | CASSLSQGASGYTF
13 | - | TRBJ1-1 | many | TRBV30 | TGTGCCACAGACGGCAGGGGGAACACTGAAGCTTTCTTT | CATDGRGNTEAFF
14 | TRBD2 | TRBJ2-7 | many | TRBV18 | TGTGCCAGCTCACCTAGCGGGGGGCACTACGAGCAGTACTTC | CASSPSGGHYEQYF
15 | - | TRBJ1-2 | many | TRBV5-4 | TGTGCCAGCAGCCCTACCGGGGAAGGTTTAGGTGGCTACACCTTC | CASSPTGEGLGGYTF
14 | - | TRBJ2-4 | - | TRBV12-3/TRBV12-4 | TGTGCCAGCAGTTTCGGTGTAGCCAAAAACATTAAGTACTTC | CASSFGVAKNIKYF